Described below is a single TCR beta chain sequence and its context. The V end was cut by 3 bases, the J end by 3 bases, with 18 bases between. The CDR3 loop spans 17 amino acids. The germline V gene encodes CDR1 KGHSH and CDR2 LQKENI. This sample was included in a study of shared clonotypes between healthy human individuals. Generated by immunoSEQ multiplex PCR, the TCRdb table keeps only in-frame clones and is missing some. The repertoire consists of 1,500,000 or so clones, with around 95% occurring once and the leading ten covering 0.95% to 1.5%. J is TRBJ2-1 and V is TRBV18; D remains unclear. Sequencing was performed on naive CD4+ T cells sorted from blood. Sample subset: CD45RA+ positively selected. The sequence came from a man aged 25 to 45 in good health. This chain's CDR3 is CASSPMRNARSYNEQFF. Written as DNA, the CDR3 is TGTGCCAGCTCACCGATGCGGAACGCCCGAAGCTACAATGAGCAGTTCTTC.